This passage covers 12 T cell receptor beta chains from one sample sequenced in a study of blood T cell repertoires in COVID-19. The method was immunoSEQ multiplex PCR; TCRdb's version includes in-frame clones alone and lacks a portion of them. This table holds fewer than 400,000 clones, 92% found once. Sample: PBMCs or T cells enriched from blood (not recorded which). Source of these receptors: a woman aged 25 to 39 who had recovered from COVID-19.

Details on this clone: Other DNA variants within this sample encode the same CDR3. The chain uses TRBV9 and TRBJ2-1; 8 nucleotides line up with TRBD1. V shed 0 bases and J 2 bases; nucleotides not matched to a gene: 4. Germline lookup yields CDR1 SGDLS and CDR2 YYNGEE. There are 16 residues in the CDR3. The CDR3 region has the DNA TGTGCCAGCAGCGTAGCAGGGACAGGTCCCTACAATGAGCAGTTCTTC. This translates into CASSVAGTGPYNEQFF.

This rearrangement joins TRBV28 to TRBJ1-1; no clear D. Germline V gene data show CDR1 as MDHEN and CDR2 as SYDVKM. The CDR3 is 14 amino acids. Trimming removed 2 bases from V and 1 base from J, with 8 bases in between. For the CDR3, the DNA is TGTGCCAGCAGTTTACTCGCAGGGAACACTGAAGCTTTCTTT. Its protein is CASSLLAGNTEAFF.

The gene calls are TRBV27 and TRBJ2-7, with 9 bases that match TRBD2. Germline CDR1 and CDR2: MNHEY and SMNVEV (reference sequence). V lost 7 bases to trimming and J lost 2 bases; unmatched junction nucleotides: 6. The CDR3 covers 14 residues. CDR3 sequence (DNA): TGTGCCAGCACGGCTAGCGGGATCCCCTACGAGCAGTACTTC. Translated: CASTASGIPYEQYF.

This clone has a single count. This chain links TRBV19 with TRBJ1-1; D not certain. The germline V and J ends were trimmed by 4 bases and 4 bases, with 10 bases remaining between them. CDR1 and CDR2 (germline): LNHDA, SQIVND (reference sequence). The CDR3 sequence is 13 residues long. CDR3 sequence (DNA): TGTGCCAGTAGTAAGACTACCGGCACTGAAGCTTTCTTT. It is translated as CASSKTTGTEAFF. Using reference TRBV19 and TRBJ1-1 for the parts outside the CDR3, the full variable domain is DGGITQSPKYLFRKEGQNVTLSCEQNLNHDAMYWYRQDPGQGLRLIYYSQIVNDFQKGDIAEGYSVSREKKESFPLTVTSAQKNPTAFYLCASSKTTGTEAFFGQGTRLTVV.

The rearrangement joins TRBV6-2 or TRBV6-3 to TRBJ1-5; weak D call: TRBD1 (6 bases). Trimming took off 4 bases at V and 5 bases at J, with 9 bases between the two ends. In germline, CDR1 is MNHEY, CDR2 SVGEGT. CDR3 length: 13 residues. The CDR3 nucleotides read TGTGCCAGCAGTTCAACAGGGTATCAGCCCCAGCATTTT. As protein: CASSSTGYQPQHF.

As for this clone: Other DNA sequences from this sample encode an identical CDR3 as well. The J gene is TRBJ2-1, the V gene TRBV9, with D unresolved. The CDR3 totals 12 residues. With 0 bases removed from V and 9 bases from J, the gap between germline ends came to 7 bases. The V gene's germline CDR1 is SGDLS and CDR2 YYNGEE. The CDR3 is CASSVVMSEQFF. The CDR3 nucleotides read TGTGCCAGCAGCGTAGTCATGAGTGAGCAGTTCTTC.

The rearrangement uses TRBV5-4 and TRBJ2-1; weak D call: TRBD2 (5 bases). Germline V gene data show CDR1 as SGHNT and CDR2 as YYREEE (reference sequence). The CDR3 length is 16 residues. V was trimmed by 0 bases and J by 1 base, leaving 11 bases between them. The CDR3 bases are TGTGCCAGCAGCTTGGAGGGCGGGCCATCCTACAATGAGCAGTTCTTC. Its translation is CASSLEGGPSYNEQFF.

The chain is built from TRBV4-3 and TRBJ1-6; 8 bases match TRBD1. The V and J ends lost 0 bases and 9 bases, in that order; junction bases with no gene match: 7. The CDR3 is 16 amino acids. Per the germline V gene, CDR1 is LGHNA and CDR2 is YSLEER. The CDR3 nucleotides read TGCGCCAGCAGCCAAGAATCAGGGGGCGCGTTTTCACCCCTCCACTTT. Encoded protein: CASSQESGGAFSPLHF.

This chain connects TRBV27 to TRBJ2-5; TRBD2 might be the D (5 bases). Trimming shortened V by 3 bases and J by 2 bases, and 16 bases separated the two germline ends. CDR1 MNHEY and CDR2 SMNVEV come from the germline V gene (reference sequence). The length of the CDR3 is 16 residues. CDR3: CASSFLAGGRQETQYF. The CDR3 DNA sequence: TGTGCCAGCAGTTTCTTGGCGGGCGGACGACAAGAGACCCAGTACTTC.

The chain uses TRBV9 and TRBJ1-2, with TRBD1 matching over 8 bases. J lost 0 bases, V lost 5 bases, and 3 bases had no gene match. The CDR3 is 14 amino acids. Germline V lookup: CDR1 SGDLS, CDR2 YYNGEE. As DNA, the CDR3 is TGTGCCAGCAGTACAGGGGGGTCTAACTATGGCTACACCTTC. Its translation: CASSTGGSNYGYTF. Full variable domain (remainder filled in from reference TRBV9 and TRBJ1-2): DSGVTQTPKHLITATGQRVTLRCSPRSGDLSVYWYQQSLDQGLQFLIQYYNGEERAKGNILERFSAQQFPDLHSELNLSSLELGDSALYFCASSTGGSNYGYTFGSGTRLTVV.

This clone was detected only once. The CDR3 bases are TGTGCCAGCAGTTTTGGGGGCACCTGGGTTGGCTACACCTTC. It specifies CASSFGGTWVGYTF. J is TRBJ1-2 and V is TRBV28; weak D call: TRBD1 (6 bases). Germline loops: CDR1 MDHEN, CDR2 SYDVKM. Trimming cost V 3 bases and J 7 bases, with 15 bases left between them. This CDR3 region has 14 residues.

CDR3 residues: CASSQYVGDSPLHF. The CDR3 nucleotides are TGTGCCAGCAGCCAATATGTAGGGGATTCACCCCTCCACTTT. V usage is TRBV3-1 (or the pseudogene TRBV3-2) and J usage is TRBJ1-6, with D possibly being TRBD1 (5 bases). Germline-derived CDR1 and CDR2 are LGHDT and YNNKEL (reference sequence). There are 14 residues in the CDR3. V shed 2 bases and J shed 8 bases, with 10 bases lying between them.